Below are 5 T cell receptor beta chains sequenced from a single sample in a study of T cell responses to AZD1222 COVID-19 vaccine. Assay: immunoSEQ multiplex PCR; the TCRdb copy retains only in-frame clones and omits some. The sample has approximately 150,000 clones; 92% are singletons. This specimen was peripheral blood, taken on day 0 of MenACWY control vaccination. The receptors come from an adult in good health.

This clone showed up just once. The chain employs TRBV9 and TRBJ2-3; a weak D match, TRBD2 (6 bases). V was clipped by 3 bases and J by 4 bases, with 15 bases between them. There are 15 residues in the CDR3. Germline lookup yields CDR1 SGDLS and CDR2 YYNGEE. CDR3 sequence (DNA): TGTGCCAGCAGCGGAGATACGGGGGTAGCAGATACGCAGTATTTT. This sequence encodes CASSGDTGVADTQYF.

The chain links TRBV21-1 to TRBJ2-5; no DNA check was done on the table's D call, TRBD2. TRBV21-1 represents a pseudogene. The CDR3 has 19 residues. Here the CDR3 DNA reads TGTGCCAGCAGCAGGGGACCGGGACTCAGGGAAGGGAGGCAAGAGACCCAGTACTTC. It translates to CASSRGPGLREGRQETQYF.

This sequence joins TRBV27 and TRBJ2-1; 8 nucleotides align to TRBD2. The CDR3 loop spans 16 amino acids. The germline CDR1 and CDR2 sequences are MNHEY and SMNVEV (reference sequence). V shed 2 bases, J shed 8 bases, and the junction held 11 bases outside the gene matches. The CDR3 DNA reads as TGTGCCAGCAGTTTAGAGGGGGTAGCGGGAATCGATGAGCAGTTCTTC. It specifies CASSLEGVAGIDEQFF.

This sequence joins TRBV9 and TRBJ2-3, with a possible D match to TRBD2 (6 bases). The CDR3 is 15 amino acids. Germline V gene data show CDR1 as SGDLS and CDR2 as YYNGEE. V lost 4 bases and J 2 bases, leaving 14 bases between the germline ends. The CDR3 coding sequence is TGTGCCAGCAGCCCAACTAGCTCCCCCACAGATACGCAGTATTTT. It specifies CASSPTSSPTDTQYF.

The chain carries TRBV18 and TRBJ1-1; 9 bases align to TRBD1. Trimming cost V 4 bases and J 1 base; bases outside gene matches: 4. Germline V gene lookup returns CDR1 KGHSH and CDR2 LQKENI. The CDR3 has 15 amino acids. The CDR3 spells CASSLRTGENTEAFF. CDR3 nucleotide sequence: TGTGCCAGCTCACTGAGGACAGGGGAGAACACTGAAGCTTTCTTT.